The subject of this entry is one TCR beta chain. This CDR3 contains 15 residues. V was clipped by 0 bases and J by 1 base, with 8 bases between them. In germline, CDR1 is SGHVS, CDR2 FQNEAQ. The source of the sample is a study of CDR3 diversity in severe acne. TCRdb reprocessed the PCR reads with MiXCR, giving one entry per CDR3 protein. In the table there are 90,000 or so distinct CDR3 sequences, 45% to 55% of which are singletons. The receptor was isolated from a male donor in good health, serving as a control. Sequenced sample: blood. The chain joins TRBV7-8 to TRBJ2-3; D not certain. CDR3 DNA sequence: TGTGCCAGCAGCTTAGCAGCGACCCGCACAGATACGCAGTATTTT. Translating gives CASSLAATRTDTQYF. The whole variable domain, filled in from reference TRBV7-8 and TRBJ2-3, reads GAGVSQSPRYKVAKRGQDVALRCDPISGHVSLFWYQQALGQGPEFLTYFQNEAQLDKSGLPSDRFFAERPEGSVSTLKIQRTQQEDSAVYLCASSLAATRTDTQYFGPGTRLTVL.